These T cell receptor beta chains were read from a single sample in a study of blood T cell repertoires in COVID-19. Libraries were prepared by immunoSEQ multiplex PCR; TCRdb keeps only in-frame clonotypes and omits some of them. The repertoire has hundreds of thousands of clones, about nine tenths of them found once; the top ten carry under 3%. What was sequenced was PBMCs or T cells enriched from blood (not recorded which). These TCRs come from a woman aged 45-65 years who had been exposed to COVID-19. CDR3s include the opening cysteine and the closing phenylalanine or tryptophan. The D gene is left open where the match is weak. The listing skips clone size in some rows; elsewhere it reads once, few, many or a size class.

TRBV6-5	TRBJ2-5	15	NA	NA	CASTSGFGAQETQYF	TGTGCCAGCACCTCCGGGTTTGGGGCCCAAGAGACCCAGTACTTC
TRBV6-1	TRBJ1-2	13	NA	NA	CASSEAGEDGYTF	TGTGCCAGCAGTGAAGCAGGGGAGGATGGCTACACCTTC
TRBV10-1	TRBJ1-3	14	TRBD1	few	CASSVGGPGNTIYF	TGCGCCAGCAGTGTAGGGGGCCCTGGAAACACCATATATTTT
TRBV3-1/TRBV3-2	TRBJ2-3	17	TRBD1	once	CASSHPSATGGLDTQYF	TGTGCCAGCAGCCACCCCAGCGCAACAGGGGGCTTAGATACGCAGTATTTT
TRBV13	TRBJ2-3	16	TRBD2	NA	CASSTRLAGGPDTQYF	TGTGCCAGCAGCACCCGACTAGCGGGGGGTCCAGATACGCAGTATTTT
TRBV2	TRBJ2-5	14	TRBD2	NA	CASSGGGARETQYF	TGTGCCAGCAGTGGCGGGGGGGCGCGGGAGACCCAGTACTTC
TRBV27	TRBJ2-7	13	NA	NA	CASAHRSSYEQYF	TGTGCCAGTGCCCATCGGTCATCCTACGAGCAGTACTTC
TRBV5-8	TRBJ1-5	13	TRBD1	once	CASSFAGGQPQHF	TGTGCCAGCAGCTTTGCAGGGGGACAGCCCCAGCATTTT
TRBV19	TRBJ2-1	15	NA	NA	CASSIANDWYNEQFF	TGTGCCAGTAGTATCGCCAACGACTGGTACAATGAGCAGTTCTTC
TRBV6-5	TRBJ2-3	11	TRBD2	NA	CASIGGEASYF	TGTGCCAGCATTGGGGGGGAAGCGTCGTATTTT
TRBV19	TRBJ1-5	16	TRBD1	NA	CASSPWTGTGNQPQHF	TGTGCCAGTAGTCCTTGGACAGGGACGGGCAATCAGCCCCAGCATTTT
TRBV6-5	TRBJ2-3	14	TRBD2	NA	CASRLAGGLDTQYF	TGTGCCAGCAGGCTAGCGGGGGGGTTAGATACGCAGTATTTT
TRBV3-1/TRBV3-2	TRBJ1-1	15	TRBD1	NA	CASSQLGQGNTEAFF	TGTGCCAGCAGCCAACTGGGACAGGGGAACACTGAAGCTTTCTTT
TRBV28	TRBJ2-2	19	TRBD2	NA	CASSPGTSGVNGAPGELFF	TGTGCCAGCAGTCCTGGGACTAGCGGGGTGAACGGTGCTCCCGGGGAGCTGTTTTTT
TRBV5-8	TRBJ2-7	15	TRBD2	NA	CASSVLIAGAYEQYF	TGTGCCAGCAGCGTTTTGATAGCGGGGGCCTACGAGCAGTACTTC
TRBV25-1	TRBJ2-1	16	TRBD1	NA	CASSEYGTGESGEQFF	TGTGCCAGCAGTGAATACGGGACAGGGGAATCGGGAGAGCAGTTCTTC
TRBV28	TRBJ2-5	14	TRBD2	NA	CASSLGGSGETQYF	TGTGCCAGCAGTTTGGGGGGGTCGGGAGAGACCCAGTACTTC
TRBV14	TRBJ1-2	17	TRBD1	NA	CASSQEKTGTANYGYTF	TGTGCCAGCAGCCAAGAAAAAACCGGGACAGCGAACTATGGCTACACCTTC
TRBV19	TRBJ1-5	17	TRBD1	NA	CASSIGDRGGGNQPQHF	TGTGCCAGTAGTATAGGGGACAGGGGTGGGGGCAATCAGCCCCAGCATTTT
TRBV24-1	TRBJ2-3	14	NA	once	CATSVTGLADTQYF	TGTGCCACCAGTGTCACAGGGTTGGCAGATACGCAGTATTTT
TRBV7-2	TRBJ2-3	14	TRBD2	NA	CASSLRGVGDTQYF	TGTGCCAGCAGCTTACGGGGGGTTGGGGATACGCAGTATTTT
TRBV7-2	TRBJ1-2	15	NA	NA	CASTLTLTGGLGYTF	TGTGCCAGCACCTTGACCCTAACGGGTGGTTTAGGCTACACCTTC
TRBV6-5	TRBJ2-7	14	NA	NA	CASSRTAPAYEQYF	TGTGCCAGCAGTAGGACTGCCCCAGCCTACGAGCAGTACTTC
TRBV29-1	TRBJ2-1	13	TRBD2	once	CSVRLAGFNEQFF	TGCAGCGTTCGACTAGCGGGGTTCAATGAGCAGTTCTTC
TRBV5-1	TRBJ2-1	14	NA	NA	CASSLASRANEQFF	TGCGCCAGCAGCTTGGCCAGCAGGGCCAATGAGCAGTTCTTC
TRBV9	TRBJ1-2	12	TRBD1	NA	CASSLGGQGYTF	TGTGCCAGCAGCCTAGGGGGCCAGGGCTACACCTTC
TRBV11-1	TRBJ2-3	15	NA	NA	CASRAPGIYSDTQYF	TGTGCCAGCAGGGCCCCAGGGATTTATTCAGATACGCAGTATTTT
TRBV6-2/TRBV6-3	TRBJ2-7	16	NA	NA	CASSYRNPSQGYEQYF	TGTGCCAGCAGTTACCGCAACCCCTCCCAGGGCTACGAGCAGTACTTC